This TCR beta chain was sequenced during a study of control samples from healthy donors and cancer patients. The table came from immunoSEQ multiplex PCR; TCRdb's copy has only in-frame clones and leaves some out. The sample lists roughly 120,000 clones; about 95% were seen once. In its sample, this clone was seen once. The CDR3 is made up of 13 amino acids. V lost 2 bases and J lost 9, with 11 bases in between. Germline values: CDR1 LGHNA, CDR2 YSLEER. The sequenced material came from blood. This sequence joins TRBV4-3 and TRBJ1-5; D is perhaps TRBD1 (5 bases). This receptor was taken from a man aged 25-40 years in good health. CDR3 nucleotide sequence: TGCGCCAGCAGCCAAACCGGGGCAGGGCCCCAGCATTTT. Amino acid sequence: CASSQTGAGPQHF.